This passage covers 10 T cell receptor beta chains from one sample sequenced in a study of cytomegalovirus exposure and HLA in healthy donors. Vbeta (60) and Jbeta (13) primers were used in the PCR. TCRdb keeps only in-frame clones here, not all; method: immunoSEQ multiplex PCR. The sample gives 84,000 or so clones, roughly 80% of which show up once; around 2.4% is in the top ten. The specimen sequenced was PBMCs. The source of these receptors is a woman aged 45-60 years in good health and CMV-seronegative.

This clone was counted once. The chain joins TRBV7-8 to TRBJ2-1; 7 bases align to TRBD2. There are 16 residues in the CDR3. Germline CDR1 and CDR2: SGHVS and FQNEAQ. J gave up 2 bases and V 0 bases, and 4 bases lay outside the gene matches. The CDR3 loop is CASSLASGIAYNEQFF. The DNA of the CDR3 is TGTGCCAGCAGCTTAGCAAGCGGGATCGCCTACAATGAGCAGTTCTTC.

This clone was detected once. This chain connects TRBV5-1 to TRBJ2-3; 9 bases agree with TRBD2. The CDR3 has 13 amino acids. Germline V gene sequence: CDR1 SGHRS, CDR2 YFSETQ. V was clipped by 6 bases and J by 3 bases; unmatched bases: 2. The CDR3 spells CASTSGATDTQYF. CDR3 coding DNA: TGCGCCAGCACTAGCGGGGCAACAGATACGCAGTATTTT.

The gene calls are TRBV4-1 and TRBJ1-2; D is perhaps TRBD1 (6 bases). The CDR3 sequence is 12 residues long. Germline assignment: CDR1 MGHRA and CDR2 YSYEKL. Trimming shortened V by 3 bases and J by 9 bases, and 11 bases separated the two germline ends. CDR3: CASSQSGVSYTF. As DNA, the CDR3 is TGCGCCAGCAGCCAGTCAGGGGTGAGCTACACCTTC.

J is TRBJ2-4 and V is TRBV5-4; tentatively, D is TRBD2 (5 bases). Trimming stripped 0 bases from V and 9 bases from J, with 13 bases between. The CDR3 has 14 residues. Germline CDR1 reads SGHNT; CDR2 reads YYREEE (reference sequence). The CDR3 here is CASSLEGPRGIQYF. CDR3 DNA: TGTGCCAGCAGCTTGGAAGGGCCCCGGGGCATTCAGTACTTC.

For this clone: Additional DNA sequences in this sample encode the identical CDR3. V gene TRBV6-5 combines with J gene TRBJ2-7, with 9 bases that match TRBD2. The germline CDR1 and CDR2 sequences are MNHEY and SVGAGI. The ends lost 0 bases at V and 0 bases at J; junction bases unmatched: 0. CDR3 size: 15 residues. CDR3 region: CASSYSSGSSYEQYF. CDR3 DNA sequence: TGTGCCAGCAGTTACTCTAGCGGGAGCTCCTACGAGCAGTACTTC.

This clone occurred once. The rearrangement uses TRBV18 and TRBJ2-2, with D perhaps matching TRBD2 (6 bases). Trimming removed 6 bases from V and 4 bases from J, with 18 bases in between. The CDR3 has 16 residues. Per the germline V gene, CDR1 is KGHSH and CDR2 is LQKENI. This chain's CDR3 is CASSPFRAGPTGELFF. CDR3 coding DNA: TGTGCCAGCTCCCCTTTTCGAGCGGGCCCCACCGGGGAGCTGTTTTTT.

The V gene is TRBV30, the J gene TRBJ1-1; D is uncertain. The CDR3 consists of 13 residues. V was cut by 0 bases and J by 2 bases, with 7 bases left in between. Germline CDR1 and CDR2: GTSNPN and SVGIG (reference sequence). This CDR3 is CAWSVLENTEAFF. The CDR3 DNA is TGTGCCTGGAGTGTACTAGAAAACACTGAAGCTTTCTTT. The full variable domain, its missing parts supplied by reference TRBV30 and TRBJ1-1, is SQTIHQWPATLVQPVGSPLSLECTVEGTSNPNLYWYRQAAGRGLQLLFYSVGIGQISSEVPQNLSASRPQDRQFILSSKKLLLSDSGFYLCAWSVLENTEAFFGQGTRLTVV.

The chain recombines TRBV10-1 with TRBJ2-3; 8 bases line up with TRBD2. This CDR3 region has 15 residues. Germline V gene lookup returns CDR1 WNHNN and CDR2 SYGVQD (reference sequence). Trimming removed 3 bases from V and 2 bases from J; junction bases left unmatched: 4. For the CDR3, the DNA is TGCGCCAGCAGTGATGGACTAGCAGTCACAGATACGCAGTATTTT. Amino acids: CASSDGLAVTDTQYF.

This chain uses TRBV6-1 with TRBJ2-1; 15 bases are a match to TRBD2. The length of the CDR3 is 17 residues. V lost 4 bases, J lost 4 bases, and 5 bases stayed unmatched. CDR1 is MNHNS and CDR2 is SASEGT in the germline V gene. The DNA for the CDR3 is TGTGCCAGCAGTGTAAATGGACTAGCGGGAGGGTACAATGAGCAGTTCTTC. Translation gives CASSVNGLAGGYNEQFF.

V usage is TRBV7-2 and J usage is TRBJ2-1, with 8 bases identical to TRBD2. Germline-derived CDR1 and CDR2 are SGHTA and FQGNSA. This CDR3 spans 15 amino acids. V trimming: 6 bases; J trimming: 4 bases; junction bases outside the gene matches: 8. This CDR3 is CASRLSGAEYNEQFF. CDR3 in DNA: TGTGCCAGCAGACTTAGCGGGGCCGAGTACAATGAGCAGTTCTTC.